This T cell receptor (beta chain) emerged from a study of T cell responses to AZD1222 COVID-19 vaccine. Only in-frame clones appear in the TCRdb table, and some are missing; sequencing was by immunoSEQ multiplex PCR. The table lists around 150,000 clones, less than 95% of them singletons. Trimming took 0 bases from V and 4 from J, leaving 3 bases between them. This CDR3 is 13 amino acids long. Germline lookup yields CDR1 SGHTA and CDR2 FQGNSA. This chain links TRBV7-2 with TRBJ2-2; D gene unclear. This TCR came from an adult in good health. The sequencing used peripheral blood, collected on day 0 of AZD1222 vaccination. CDR3 coding DNA: TGTGCCAGCAGCTTAGCTGGCACCGGGGAGCTGTTTTTT. Its protein is CASSLAGTGELFF. Based on the CDR3 plus reference TRBV7-2 and TRBJ2-2, the full variable domain is GAGVSQSPSNKVTEKGKDVELRCDPISGHTALYWYRQSLGQGLEFLIYFQGNSAPDKSGLPSDRFSAERTGGSVSTLTIQRTQQEDSAVYLCASSLAGTGELFFGEGSRLTVL.